One sample yielded the 8 T cell receptor beta chains listed below, sequenced in a study of CD4 T cells in relation to SARS-CoV-2 and coronaviruses. Produced via immunoSEQ multiplex PCR; TCRdb's table is partial and in-frame only. Among tens of thousands of clones, roughly 93% were seen once, and the ten largest hold 0.2% to 0.25%. Before the COVID-19 pandemic, during about 2010-2018, CD4+ T cells were taken from unexposed donors. The source material was naive CD4+ T cells from PBMCs. The subset: naive CD4+ T cells isolated by negative enrichment. The origin of the receptors is a human donor in good health.

The chain is built from TRBV5-1 and TRBJ2-2; TRBD2 agrees at 7 bases. CDR3 length: 15 amino acids. From germline, CDR1 is SGHRS and CDR2 YFSETQ. Trimming at V came to 1 base and at J to 4 bases, leaving 4 bases not matched to a gene. This CDR3 reads CASSLPGRVTGELFF. CDR3 coding DNA: TGCGCCAGCAGCTTGCCAGGGAGGGTCACCGGGGAGCTGTTTTTT.

The rearrangement uses TRBV4-1 and TRBJ1-1; tentative D call: TRBD1 (6 bases). V was pared by 0 bases and J by 10 bases, with 18 bases between. CDR3 length: 15 residues. CDR1 is MGHRA, CDR2 YSYEKL, per germline. The CDR3 nucleotides are TGCGCCAGCAGCCAAGAGGTAGTGCGGGGGGCCAGAGCTTTCTTT. It yields the protein CASSQEVVRGARAFF.

Here the CDR3 reads CASSFLGHNTGELFF. CDR3 nucleotides: TGTGCCAGCAGCTTTTTGGGACACAACACCGGGGAGCTGTTTTTT. V usage is TRBV7-2 and J usage is TRBJ2-2; tentative D call: TRBD1 (6 bases). The germline gives CDR1 SGHTA, CDR2 FQGNSA. Trimming cost V 3 bases and J 2 bases, with 10 bases left between them. CDR3 length equals 15 residues.

The chain joins TRBV28 to TRBJ2-1, with 9 nucleotides matching TRBD1. This CDR3 has 13 amino acids. CDR1 is MDHEN and CDR2 is SYDVKM in the germline V gene. Losses at the gene ends were 7 bases for V and 8 bases for J; bases not matched to a gene: 6. DNA of the CDR3: TGTGCCAGCATAGGGACAGGGTACCATGAGCAGTTCTTC. Translated, it gives CASIGTGYHEQFF. The full variable domain, in which reference TRBV28 and TRBJ2-1 provide the parts outside the CDR3, is DVKVTQSSRYLVKRTGEKVFLECVQDMDHENMFWYRQDPGLGLRLIYFSYDVKMKEKGDIPEGYSVSREKKERFSLILESASTNQTSMYLCASIGTGYHEQFFGPGTRLTVL.

The rearrangement uses TRBV7-9 and TRBJ2-1, with 11 bases matching TRBD2. Losses at the gene ends were 1 base for V and 8 bases for J; bases not matched to a gene: 10. CDR1 is SEHNR, CDR2 FQNEAQ, per germline (reference sequence). The CDR3 sequence is 17 residues long. CDR3 bases: TGTGCCAGCAGCTTAGGGCTAGCGGGAGGCGGGTTGGATGAGCAGTTCTTC. Translating it yields CASSLGLAGGGLDEQFF.

V usage is TRBV28 and J usage is TRBJ1-5, with D perhaps matching TRBD1 (5 bases). Trimming removed 1 base from V and 6 bases from J, with 10 bases in between. Germline lookup yields CDR1 MDHEN and CDR2 SYDVKM. The CDR3 length is 14 residues. CDR3 nucleotides: TGTGCCAGCAGTTTATTGTCCAGGGCTCAGCCCCAGCATTTT. It codes for CASSLLSRAQPQHF.

The chain uses TRBV5-4 and TRBJ2-1, with 14 nucleotides matching TRBD2. This CDR3 is built from 18 residues. Losses at the gene ends were 2 bases for V and 0 bases for J; bases not matched to a gene: 4. Germline CDR1 and CDR2: SGHNT and YYREEE (reference sequence). CDR3 in DNA: TGTGCCAGCAGCTTCCCGGGACTAGCGGGGGACTCCTACAATGAGCAGTTCTTC. Its translation is CASSFPGLAGDSYNEQFF.

The genes are TRBV5-5 and TRBJ2-3; tentatively, D is TRBD1 (6 bases). Germline assignment: CDR1 SGHKS and CDR2 YYEKEE (reference sequence). Trimming shortened V by 6 bases and J by 0 bases, and 14 bases separated the two germline ends. The CDR3 covers 15 residues. CDR3 in DNA: TGTGCCAGCACCATGACAGGACTTAGCACAGATACGCAGTATTTT. Its protein is CASTMTGLSTDTQYF.